The 8 T cell receptor beta chains presented below share a single source sample, sequenced in a study of cytomegalovirus exposure and HLA in healthy donors. With 60 Vbeta and 13 Jbeta primers, the PCR was carried out. Only in-frame clones appear in the TCRdb table, and some are missing; sequencing was by immunoSEQ multiplex PCR. The top ten clones hold approximately 8% of a sample with 150,000 or so clones, more than 75% of them seen once. Sample: PBMCs. The receptors here all came from a man aged 30 to 45 in good health and CMV-seropositive.

V gene TRBV19 combines with J gene TRBJ1-5; D is possibly TRBD1 (6 bases). V lost 8 bases, J lost 4 bases, and 15 bases lay in between. CDR1 and CDR2 from the germline V gene are LNHDA and SQIVND (reference sequence). The CDR3 runs 14 residues. The CDR3 here is CASAGTSRNQPQHF. In nucleotides, the CDR3 is TGTGCCAGTGCTGGGACATCTCGAAATCAGCCCCAGCATTTT.

The CDR3 sequence: CASSETGSGRGGDIQYF. The CDR3 bases are TGTGCCAGCAGTGAAACGGGTAGCGGGAGGGGTGGAGACATTCAGTACTTC. The gene calls are TRBV2 and TRBJ2-4, with TRBD2 identical over 11 bases. This CDR3 has 17 residues. Per germline, CDR1 SNHLY and CDR2 FYNNEI. The junction had 11 bases not matched to a gene; V was cut back by 2 bases and J by 8 bases.

This sequence joins TRBV6-1 and TRBJ2-7; TRBD1 agrees at 7 bases. Germline V gene data show CDR1 as MNHNS and CDR2 as SASEGT. The CDR3 length is 13 residues. CDR3 in amino acids: CVTSWTGLYEQYF. The CDR3 nucleotides are TGTGTCACCTCTTGGACAGGCCTTTACGAGCAGTACTTC.

This clone was counted a few times. The rearrangement links TRBV15 to TRBJ2-3, with 8 bases lining up with TRBD2. V dropped 4 bases and J dropped 0; count of bases not matched to a gene: 3. The CDR3 is made up of 15 amino acids. Germline CDR1 reads LNHNV; CDR2 reads YYDKDF (reference sequence). Here the CDR3 reads CATSISSGSTDTQYF. For the CDR3, the DNA is TGTGCCACCAGCATCTCTAGCGGGAGCACAGATACGCAGTATTTT. The full variable domain, its missing parts supplied by reference TRBV15 and TRBJ2-3, is DAMVIQNPRYQVTQFGKPVTLSCSQTLNHNVMYWYQQKSSQAPKLLFHYYDKDFNNEADTPDNFQSRRPNTSFCFLDIRSPGLGDTAMYLCATSISSGSTDTQYFGPGTRLTVL.

The chain couples TRBV27 to TRBJ2-5, with 11 bases that match TRBD2. V lost 4 bases and J lost 6; bases outside the gene matches: 4. The CDR3 runs to 14 residues. Germline V gene lookup returns CDR1 MNHEY and CDR2 SMNVEV (reference sequence). The CDR3, as DNA: TGTGCCAGCAGTTACCTAGCGGGGGGCAAGACCCAGTACTTC. It is translated as CASSYLAGGKTQYF.

The chain has TRBV5-4 and TRBJ1-4; D not certain. V lost 3 bases to trimming and J lost 3 bases, with 3 bases between them. Germline V CDR1 and CDR2: SGHNT, YYREEE (reference sequence). This CDR3 contains 12 residues. In nucleotides, the CDR3 is TGTGCCAGCAGCTCTTCTAATGAAAAACTGTTTTTT. As protein: CASSSSNEKLFF.

The chain employs TRBV6-6 and TRBJ1-2; D unclear. V gave up 6 bases and J gave up 8 bases, with 10 bases separating them. Germline CDR1 MNHNY, CDR2 SVGAGI (reference sequence). CDR3 length equals 11 residues. The CDR3 region has the DNA TGTGCCAGCAGCCCAACCGGGGGCTACACCTTC. Its protein is CASSPTGGYTF.

The CDR3, as DNA: TGCGCCAGCAGCTTGGCAGTAGGGGGCCCAGATACGCAGTATTTT. This gives the protein CASSLAVGGPDTQYF. The V gene is TRBV5-1, the J gene TRBJ2-3; 7 positions match TRBD1. Germline CDR1 is SGHRS and CDR2 is YFSETQ. V shed 0 bases, J shed 4 bases, and the junction held 5 bases outside the gene matches. There are 15 residues in the CDR3.